This T cell receptor (beta chain) is from a study of blood T cell repertoires in COVID-19. Using immunoSEQ multiplex PCR, the repertoire was profiled, and TCRdb retains in-frame clones only, with some absent. This sample has roughly 230,000 clones, with over 85% found just once. The CDR3 is 15 amino acids. The junction had 11 bases not matched to a gene; V was cut back by 5 bases and J by 7 bases. CDR1 is LNHDA, CDR2 SQIVND, per germline (reference sequence). Living in about two dozen US areas, the participants were between 18 and 89 years of age. This receptor was taken from a woman aged 25 to 39 with acute COVID-19. Material for sequencing was PBMCs or T cells enriched from blood (not recorded which). V and J are TRBV19 and TRBJ1-1, with 9 bases aligning to TRBD1. The CDR3 sequence: CASSPRQGGILEAFF. DNA of the CDR3: TGTGCCAGTAGTCCCCGACAGGGGGGCATACTTGAAGCTTTCTTT. Full variable domain (missing parts from reference TRBV19 and TRBJ1-1): DGGITQSPKYLFRKEGQNVTLSCEQNLNHDAMYWYRQDPGQGLRLIYYSQIVNDFQKGDIAEGYSVSREKKESFPLTVTSAQKNPTAFYLCASSPRQGGILEAFFGQGTRLTVV.